These 28 T cell receptor beta chains originate from one sample sequenced in a study of T cells in localized non-small cell lung cancer. The assay was immunoSEQ multiplex PCR, and TCRdb's table has in-frame clones only and misses some. The table includes tens of thousands of clones, roughly 80% detected once. The sequenced sample was peripheral blood, obtained before any cancer treatment. All receptors derive from a man between 40 and 75 years old with stage III squamous cell lung carcinoma.

This chain connects TRBV25-1 to TRBJ1-4; TRBD1 is a possible D gene (5 bases). Germline lookup yields CDR1 MGHDK and CDR2 SYGVNS. The CDR3 is 16 residues long. V was trimmed by 3 bases and J by 0 bases, leaving 11 bases between them. CDR3 DNA sequence: TGTGCCAGCAGTGATACCCAGGGTGCAACTAATGAAAAACTGTTTTTT. Protein product: CASSDTQGATNEKLFF.

The genes are TRBV9 and TRBJ2-5; TRBD1 might be the D (6 bases). The CDR3 covers 13 residues. CDR1 SGDLS and CDR2 YYNGEE come from the germline V gene. The germline V and J ends were trimmed by 2 bases and 5 bases, with 10 bases remaining between them. The CDR3 DNA reads as TGTGCCAGCAGCGTTTCAGGGGCGGAGACCCAGTACTTC. As protein: CASSVSGAETQYF.

The genes are TRBV7-8 and TRBJ2-7; 8 positions match TRBD1. Per germline, CDR1 SGHVS and CDR2 FQNEAQ. The J segment lost 3 bases and the V segment lost 3 bases, leaving 7 bases of the junction unmatched. The CDR3 contains 15 residues. The CDR3 here is CASSFGQGTVYEQYF. The CDR3 DNA reads as TGTGCCAGCAGCTTCGGACAGGGAACAGTCTACGAGCAGTACTTC.

This rearrangement joins TRBV11-2 to TRBJ2-3, with D hard to call. The CDR3 spans 12 residues. CDR1 is SGHAT and CDR2 is FQNNGV in the germline V gene. The V gene lost 5 bases and the J gene lost 5 bases, with 8 bases spanning the gap. The CDR3 nucleotides are TGTGCCAGCAGCCTCCAGCAAGATACGCAGTATTTT. This translates into CASSLQQDTQYF.

V gene TRBV13 combines with J gene TRBJ2-2; no firm D call. V dropped 2 bases and J dropped 3 bases, with 7 bases sitting between them. Germline loops: CDR1 PRHDT, CDR2 FYEKMQ (reference sequence). The CDR3 contains 14 residues. The CDR3 DNA reads TGTGCCAGCAGCTTAATTGGGGACACCGGGGAGCTGTTTTTT. Translating gives CASSLIGDTGELFF.

The chain employs TRBV6-1 and TRBJ2-7; D tentatively fits TRBD1 or TRBD2 (5 bases each). The V and J ends lost 8 bases and 2 bases respectively, with 16 bases between them. The CDR3 is 14 residues long. Germline values: CDR1 MNHNS, CDR2 SASEGT. As DNA, the CDR3 is TGTGCCAGCGGCGACCGGGACCGGGCCTACGAGCAGTACTTC. Residues: CASGDRDRAYEQYF.

The gene calls are TRBV7-2 and TRBJ2-5, with D possibly TRBD2 on 7 matching bases. The CDR3 is 14 amino acids. Per germline, CDR1 SGHTA and CDR2 FQGNSA. Trimming stripped 8 bases from V and 4 bases from J, with 17 bases between. CDR3 residues: CASGERGGRETQYF. In DNA, the CDR3 is TGTGCCAGCGGAGAAAGGGGGGGGAGAGAGACCCAGTACTTC.

This chain connects TRBV27 to TRBJ1-5, with 8 bases matching TRBD1. V lost 5 bases, J lost 5 bases, and 11 bases stayed unmatched. There are 16 residues in the CDR3. Germline CDR1 and CDR2: MNHEY and SMNVEV (reference sequence). The CDR3 nucleotides are TGTGCCAGCAGTCTCTCCGGGACAGGAGATTATCAGCCCCAGCATTTT. Translation: CASSLSGTGDYQPQHF.

J is TRBJ1-4 and V is TRBV28; no definite D call. Trimming shortened V by 4 bases and J by 0 bases, and 12 bases separated the two germline ends. Germline CDR1 MDHEN, CDR2 SYDVKM. The CDR3 contains 16 residues. The CDR3 DNA reads TGTGCCAGCAGTTCCCCCGGCTCCGCAACTAATGAAAAACTGTTTTTT. Translated, it gives CASSSPGSATNEKLFF. The entire variable domain, with the rest obtained from reference TRBV28 and TRBJ1-4, is as follows: DVKVTQSSRYLVKRTGEKVFLECVQDMDHENMFWYRQDPGLGLRLIYFSYDVKMKEKGDIPEGYSVSREKKERFSLILESASTNQTSMYLCASSSPGSATNEKLFFGSGTQLSVL.

This chain uses TRBV9 with TRBJ2-2; 12 nucleotides match TRBD1. Trimming removed 7 bases from V and 7 bases from J; junction bases left unmatched: 5. The CDR3 consists of 14 residues. Germline V gives CDR1 SGDLS, CDR2 YYNGEE. The CDR3 region has the DNA TGTGCCAGCGGGACAGGGGGCGTCGGCGGGGAGCTGTTTTTT. It translates to CASGTGGVGGELFF.

The rearrangement uses TRBV18 and TRBJ1-5, with D unresolved. From germline, CDR1 is KGHSH and CDR2 LQKENI. The CDR3 is made up of 14 amino acids. The V end was cut by 5 bases, the J end by 1 base, with 9 bases between. The DNA for the CDR3 is TGTGCCAGCTCAGAGTCGCGGAGCAATCAGCCCCAGCATTTT. It encodes CASSESRSNQPQHF.

The chain combines TRBV7-9 with TRBJ2-3; D uncertain. There are 12 residues in the CDR3. In germline, CDR1 is SEHNR, CDR2 FQNEAQ (reference sequence). Trimming pared 4 bases from V and 4 bases from J, leaving 6 bases between. The chain's CDR3 is CASSSLSDTQYF. The DNA for the CDR3 is TGTGCCAGCAGCTCCCTCTCAGATACGCAGTATTTT.

The chain couples TRBV28 to TRBJ2-2; TRBD1 agrees at 12 bases. The V segment lost 8 bases and the J segment 10 bases; nucleotides outside the gene matches: 11. The germline gives CDR1 MDHEN, CDR2 SYDVKM. The CDR3 spans 15 residues. Written as DNA, the CDR3 is TGTGCCAGCGGATCGGGACAGGGGGCCCGGGAGGAGCTGTTTTTT. Protein sequence: CASGSGQGAREELFF.

J is TRBJ2-5 and V is TRBV6-5, with 7 bases that match TRBD2. Germline V gene lookup returns CDR1 MNHEY and CDR2 SVGAGI. The CDR3 sequence is 16 residues long. J lost 1 base, V lost 2 bases, and 7 bases had no gene match. The CDR3 is CASSYGSLAAQETQYF. The DNA of the CDR3 is TGTGCCAGCAGTTACGGATCCCTAGCGGCCCAAGAGACCCAGTACTTC.

With respect to this clone: Other DNA sequences from this sample encode an identical CDR3 as well. The chain recombines TRBV4-1 with TRBJ1-1; D remains unclear. Trimming removed 2 bases at V and 1 base at J, with 5 bases between. This CDR3 has 13 residues. Looked up from germline, CDR1 is MGHRA and CDR2 is YSYEKL. CDR3 sequence reads: CASSQTANTEAFF. DNA of the CDR3: TGCGCCAGCAGCCAAACCGCGAACACTGAAGCTTTCTTT.

In the case of this clone: Relative to the germline gene, one junction end is altered; a read error may explain this. The chain carries TRBV30 and TRBJ1-2; a weak D match, TRBD1 (6 bases). The CDR3 consists of 15 residues. Germline assignment: CDR1 GTSNPN and CDR2 SVGIG (reference sequence). CDR3 sequence reads: CAWAGDKDTLNGYAF. In DNA, the CDR3 is TGTGCCTGGGCTGGGGACAAGGATACCCTTAATGGCTACGCCTTC.

The chain combines TRBV4-1 with TRBJ2-1, with 8 bases matching TRBD2. Germline V gene data show CDR1 as MGHRA and CDR2 as YSYEKL. V lost 3 bases and J lost 4; bases outside the gene matches: 11. The CDR3 is 17 residues long. CDR3 region: CASSHHRTGGGYNEQFF. DNA for the CDR3: TGCGCCAGCAGCCATCACAGGACGGGAGGGGGTTACAATGAGCAGTTCTTC.

This clone appeared a single time. The J gene is TRBJ1-1, the V gene TRBV5-5, with 8 bases lining up with TRBD1. The CDR3 totals 14 residues. The V and J ends lost 0 bases and 5 bases, in that order; junction bases with no gene match: 3. CDR1 is SGHKS, CDR2 YYEKEE, per germline (reference sequence). CDR3 protein: CASSLGDRRTEAFF. The CDR3 DNA reads as TGTGCCAGCAGCTTGGGGGACAGGCGGACTGAAGCTTTCTTT.

The chain has TRBV5-1 and TRBJ1-2; D remains unclear. The CDR3 consists of 16 residues. Trimming stripped 4 bases from V and 5 bases from J, with 21 bases between. The germline V gene encodes CDR1 SGHRS and CDR2 YFSETQ. CDR3 loop: CASSPRPGPLQYGYTF. CDR3 nucleotides: TGCGCCAGCAGCCCCCGGCCGGGCCCACTCCAATATGGCTACACCTTC.

CDR3 region: CAWGPTGGGGEKLFF. The CDR3 bases are TGTGCCTGGGGACCCACGGGCGGAGGGGGCGAAAAACTGTTTTTT. The chain carries TRBV30 and TRBJ1-4, with 7 bases identical to TRBD1. This CDR3 is 15 amino acids long. The germline gives CDR1 GTSNPN, CDR2 SVGIG (reference sequence). V shed 5 bases, J shed 8 bases, and the junction held 14 bases outside the gene matches.

This chain uses TRBV18 with TRBJ2-2; unclear D gene. This CDR3 is 16 amino acids long. Trimming cost V 2 bases and J 8 bases, with 18 bases left between them. CDR1 and CDR2 (germline): KGHSH, LQKENI. CDR3 DNA: TGTGCCAGCTCACCAATTTCGCAGGCCTCTGGTGGGGAGCTGTTTTTT. Translation gives CASSPISQASGGELFF.

This sequence joins TRBV13 and TRBJ1-1, with D maybe TRBD1 (6 bases). This CDR3 contains 16 residues. Germline-derived CDR1 and CDR2 are PRHDT and FYEKMQ (reference sequence). The ends were cut back, 1 base at V and 5 bases at J, with 17 bases in the middle. The CDR3 DNA reads as TGTGCCAGCAGCTTAGCGGCAGGGTGGACAGAGACTGAAGCTTTCTTT. Translation: CASSLAAGWTETEAFF.

The chain links TRBV6-6 to TRBJ1-1, with D uncertain. V lost 0 bases and J 6 bases, leaving 5 bases between the germline ends. Germline assignment: CDR1 MNHNY and CDR2 SVGAGI (reference sequence). This CDR3 comprises 12 residues. This CDR3 is CASSYSLAEAFF. CDR3 nucleotides: TGTGCCAGCAGTTACTCGCTCGCTGAAGCTTTCTTT.

This clone appeared once. The rearrangement uses TRBV5-1 and TRBJ1-5; 9 positions match TRBD1. The CDR3 spans 16 residues. CDR1 SGHRS and CDR2 YFSETQ come from the germline V gene. V lost 0 bases to trimming and J lost 6 bases; unmatched junction nucleotides: 7. The CDR3 sequence is CASSLGGQGRSQPQHF. Here the CDR3 DNA reads TGCGCCAGCAGCTTGGGGGGACAGGGACGGAGTCAGCCCCAGCATTTT.

The chain has TRBV4-1 and TRBJ1-3; no definite D call. Trimming took 2 bases from V and 0 from J, leaving 5 bases between them. The CDR3 runs to 14 residues. In germline, CDR1 is MGHRA, CDR2 YSYEKL. The CDR3 spells CASSQQRSGNTIYF. The CDR3 bases are TGCGCCAGCAGCCAACAACGCTCTGGAAACACCATATATTTT.

The chain is built from TRBV18 and TRBJ1-1, with D uncertain. The germline gives CDR1 KGHSH, CDR2 LQKENI. V was cut by 5 bases and J by 0 bases, with 10 bases left in between. CDR3 length equals 14 residues. This chain's CDR3 is CASSKEVLNTEAFF. CDR3 sequence (DNA): TGTGCCAGCTCAAAGGAAGTTTTGAACACTGAAGCTTTCTTT.

Details on this clone: Distinct nucleotide sequences in the sample also encode this CDR3. The chain links TRBV25-1 to TRBJ2-7; D assignment may be TRBD1 or TRBD2 (6 bases each). Trimming pared 7 bases from V and 5 bases from J, leaving 18 bases between. CDR1 and CDR2 from the germline V gene are MGHDK and SYGVNS. This CDR3 is built from 14 residues. The CDR3 DNA reads as TGTGCCAGCATCGAGGGTCGGGGGCCTCACGAGCAGTACGTC. It yields the protein CASIEGRGPHEQYV.

V gene TRBV5-6 combines with J gene TRBJ2-7; D is undetermined. The CDR3 sequence is 11 residues long. V was trimmed by 4 bases and J by 4 bases, leaving 6 bases between them. Germline-derived CDR1 and CDR2 are SGHDT and YYEEEE. The CDR3: CASSLTYEQYF. The CDR3 nucleotides read TGTGCCAGCAGCCTTACTTACGAGCAGTACTTC. Complete variable domain (other parts from reference TRBV5-6 and TRBJ2-7): DAGVTQSPTHLIKTRGQQVTLRCSPKSGHDTVSWYQQALGQGPQFIFQYYEEEERQRGNFPDRFSGHQFPNYSSELNVNALLLGDSALYLCASSLTYEQYFGPGTRLTVT.